This T cell receptor (beta chain) was recovered during a study of blood T cell repertoires in COVID-19. The CDR3 is made up of 15 amino acids. The germline V gene encodes CDR1 SGHNT and CDR2 YYREEE (reference sequence). V lost 4 bases to trimming and J lost 7 bases; unmatched junction nucleotides: 8. Repertoires were generated with immunoSEQ multiplex PCR, while TCRdb's copy carries only in-frame clones and drops some. The data hold approximately 100,000 clones, with approximately 85% observed a single time. This chain connects TRBV5-4 to TRBJ2-1, with TRBD2 identical over 10 bases. The sample taken for sequencing was peripheral blood. This sequence was found in a woman aged 55 to 70 with acute or convalescent COVID-19. CDR3 DNA sequence: TGTGCCAGCAGCCCCGGGACTAGCGTCGGGAATGAGCAGTTCTTC. It yields the protein CASSPGTSVGNEQFF. The complete variable domain, with remaining parts taken from reference TRBV5-4 and TRBJ2-1, reads ETGVTQSPTHLIKTRGQQVTLRCSSQSGHNTVSWYQQALGQGPQFIFQYYREEENGRGNFPPRFSGLQFPNYSSELNVNALELDDSALYLCASSPGTSVGNEQFFGPGTRLTVL.